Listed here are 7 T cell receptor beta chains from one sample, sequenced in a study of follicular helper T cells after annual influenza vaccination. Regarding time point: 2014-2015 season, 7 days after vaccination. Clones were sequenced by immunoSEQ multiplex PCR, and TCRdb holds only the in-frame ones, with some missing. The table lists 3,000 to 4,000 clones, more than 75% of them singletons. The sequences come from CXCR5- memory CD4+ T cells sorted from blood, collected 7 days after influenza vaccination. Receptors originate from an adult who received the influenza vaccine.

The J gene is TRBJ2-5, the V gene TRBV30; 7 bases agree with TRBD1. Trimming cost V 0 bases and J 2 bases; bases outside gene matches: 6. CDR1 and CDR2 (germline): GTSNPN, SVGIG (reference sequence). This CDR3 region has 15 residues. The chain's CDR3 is CAWSVVGGLQETQYF. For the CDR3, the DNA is TGTGCCTGGAGTGTCGTAGGGGGCCTTCAAGAGACCCAGTACTTC.

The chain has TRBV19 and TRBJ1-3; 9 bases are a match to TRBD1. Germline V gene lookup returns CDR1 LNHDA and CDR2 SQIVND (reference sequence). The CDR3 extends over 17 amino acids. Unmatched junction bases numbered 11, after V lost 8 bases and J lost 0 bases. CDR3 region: CASGRDRVFNSGNTIYF. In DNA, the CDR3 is TGTGCCAGTGGCCGGGACAGGGTATTTAACTCTGGAAACACCATATATTTT.

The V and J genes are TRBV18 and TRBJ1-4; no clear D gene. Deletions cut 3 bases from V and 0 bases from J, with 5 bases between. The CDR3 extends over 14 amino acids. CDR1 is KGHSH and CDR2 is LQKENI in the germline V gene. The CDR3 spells CASSPTATNEKLFF. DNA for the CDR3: TGTGCCAGCTCACCGACTGCAACTAATGAAAAACTGTTTTTT.

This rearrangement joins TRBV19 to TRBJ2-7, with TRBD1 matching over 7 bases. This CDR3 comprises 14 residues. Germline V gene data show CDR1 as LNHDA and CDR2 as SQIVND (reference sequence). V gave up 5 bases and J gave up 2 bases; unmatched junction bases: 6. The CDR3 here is CASSGRDRTYEQYF. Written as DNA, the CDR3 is TGTGCCAGTAGTGGACGGGACAGAACCTACGAGCAGTACTTC.

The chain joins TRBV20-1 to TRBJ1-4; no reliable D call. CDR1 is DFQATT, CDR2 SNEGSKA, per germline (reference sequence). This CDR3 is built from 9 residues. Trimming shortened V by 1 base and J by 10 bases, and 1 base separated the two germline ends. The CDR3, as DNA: TGCAGTGCTAGAGGAAAACTGTTTTTT. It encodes CSARGKLFF.

The CDR3 is CASSPLGRENTEAFF. The CDR3, as DNA: TGTGCCAGCAGTCCGTTGGGGAGGGAGAACACTGAAGCTTTCTTT. The V gene is TRBV28, the J gene TRBJ1-1; D is undetermined. The germline V and J ends were trimmed by 5 bases and 1 base, with 14 bases remaining between them. Looked up from germline, CDR1 is MDHEN and CDR2 is SYDVKM. This CDR3 has 15 residues.

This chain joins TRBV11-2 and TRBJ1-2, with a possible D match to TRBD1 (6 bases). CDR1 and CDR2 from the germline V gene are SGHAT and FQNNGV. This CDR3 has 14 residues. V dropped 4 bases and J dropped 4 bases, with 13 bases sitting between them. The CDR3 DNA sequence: TGTGCCAGCAGCTCGAGGGACAAAAGCTATGGCTACACCTTC. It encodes CASSSRDKSYGYTF.